This T cell receptor beta chain was captured in a study of response to subunit inactivated influenza vaccine. Germline V gene sequence: CDR1 SNHLY, CDR2 FYNNEI. The CDR3 sequence is 12 residues long. Trimming left V 3 bases short and J 7 bases short, with 4 bases between. Via MiXCR, TCRdb re-called the RT-PCR reads, giving one row per CDR3 protein. This table holds hundreds of thousands of distinct CDR3 sequences, roughly 12% found once. In this sample, this clonotype turned up a few times. These data are also associated with another study on T cells expressing NK-cell markers. As reported in that work: cDNA encoding TCR beta was synthesized via 5'RACE template switching incorporating UMIs. Sorted CD3+CD56-NKG2C+, CD3+CD56+NKG2C- and CD3+CD56+NKG2C+ T cells were the source of the TCR beta repertoires. It remained uncertain whether the expanded NKG2C+ T cell clones were specific for HCMV antigens.

This sample comprised PBMCs from blood, obtained on the day of vaccination. The TCR was taken from a man over 45 who received an inactivated influenza vaccine. This rearrangement joins TRBV2 to TRBJ1-6; D ambiguous. CDR3 protein: CASSEYNSPLHF. DNA of the CDR3: TGTGCCAGCAGTGAGTACAATTCACCCCTCCACTTT.